Listed below are T cell receptor beta chains from one sample, sequenced in a study of shared clonotypes between healthy human individuals. Method: immunoSEQ multiplex PCR; TCRdb's copy keeps in-frame clones and lacks some. The table lists 2 million or so clones, about 95% of them singletons. The sequenced sample consisted of naive CD8+ T cells sorted from blood. These receptors were taken from a man between 18 and 29 years old in good health. Each CDR3 is given with its conserved first and last residue.

v_gene: TRBV4-1
CDR3aa: CASSHLGRQTDEQFF

v_gene: TRBV13
CDR3aa: CASSMALVGPSDEQYF

v_gene: TRBV4-3
CDR3aa: CASSQEGLGLAGSGANVLTF

v_gene: TRBV27
CDR3aa: CASSTGADGEQFF

v_gene: TRBV6-9
CDR3aa: CASSYSVQTAGGPYGYTF

v_gene: TRBV7-8
CDR3aa: CASSLQGHYGYTF

v_gene: TRBV4-1
CDR3aa: CASSQDSRATGELFF

v_gene: TRBV5-1
CDR3aa: CASRGGSYNEQFF

v_gene: TRBV27
CDR3aa: CASRGSPTDTQYF

v_gene: TRBV9
CDR3aa: CASSGGLAGETQYF

v_gene: TRBV5-6
CDR3aa: CASSFWETQYF

v_gene: TRBV5-1
CDR3aa: CASSSVPGQLRYYEQYF

v_gene: TRBV6-6
CDR3aa: CASSYAGQAHEQYF

v_gene: TRBV6-7
CDR3aa: CASSPGPPGYNEQFF

v_gene: TRBV7-9
CDR3aa: CASSLAATPDNEQFF

v_gene: TRBV19
CDR3aa: CASSSGPHGAFF

v_gene: TRBV11-2
CDR3aa: CASSYRKSYEQYF

v_gene: TRBV11-2
CDR3aa: CASSLSPALTGAEAFF

v_gene: TRBV2
CDR3aa: CASSRSGGPAYEQYF

v_gene: TRBV11-1
CDR3aa: CASSSGLDETYEQYF

v_gene: TRBV9
CDR3aa: CASSSSTVMNTEAFF

v_gene: TRBV29-1
CDR3aa: CSVDLADYNEQFF

v_gene: TRBV7-3
CDR3aa: CASSLNSGGRSSYNEQFF

v_gene: TRBV4-1
CDR3aa: CASSQRTGETQYF

v_gene: TRBV19
CDR3aa: CASSIDLIAGVGDTQYF

v_gene: TRBV6-5
CDR3aa: CASSYDGEGGIQYF

v_gene: TRBV5-6
CDR3aa: CASSLGVSYEQYF

v_gene: TRBV6-4
CDR3aa: CASSETMNTEAFF

v_gene: TRBV7-9
CDR3aa: CASSLFGIDTFYEQYF

v_gene: TRBV7-8
CDR3aa: CASSLAGGEQYF

v_gene: TRBV5-6
CDR3aa: CASSLDGGSTEAFF

v_gene: TRBV11-2
CDR3aa: CASSLGSLWEEGTDTQYF

v_gene: TRBV4-1
CDR3aa: CASSQVTGSSYEQYF

v_gene: TRBV27
CDR3aa: CASSFRFGYEQYF

v_gene: TRBV27
CDR3aa: CASSRDGSLYEQYF

v_gene: TRBV6-1
CDR3aa: CASSEVGNQPQHF

v_gene: TRBV11-2
CDR3aa: CASSIPGYEQYF

v_gene: TRBV5-1
CDR3aa: CASSIGLAGSSYEQYF

v_gene: TRBV18
CDR3aa: CASLRDRTAGANVLTF

v_gene: TRBV6-1
CDR3aa: CASRPGQGIEQYF

v_gene: TRBV7-9
CDR3aa: CASSSPGTSGSYEQYF

v_gene: TRBV7-6
CDR3aa: CASSLKAGGPFNEQFF

v_gene: TRBV10-1
CDR3aa: CASSEDRRGEQYF

v_gene: TRBV9
CDR3aa: CASSVELAGVPPTDTQYF

v_gene: TRBV18
CDR3aa: CASSPPPGHPYQETQYF

v_gene: TRBV9
CDR3aa: CASSVYGGYEQYF

v_gene: TRBV5-1
CDR3aa: CASSLDTSGTYEQYF

v_gene: TRBV5-1
CDR3aa: CASSPTGSGAGELFF

v_gene: TRBV4-3
CDR3aa: CASSQAGEGVAYEQYF

v_gene: TRBV5-6
CDR3aa: CASSWDREGYEQYF